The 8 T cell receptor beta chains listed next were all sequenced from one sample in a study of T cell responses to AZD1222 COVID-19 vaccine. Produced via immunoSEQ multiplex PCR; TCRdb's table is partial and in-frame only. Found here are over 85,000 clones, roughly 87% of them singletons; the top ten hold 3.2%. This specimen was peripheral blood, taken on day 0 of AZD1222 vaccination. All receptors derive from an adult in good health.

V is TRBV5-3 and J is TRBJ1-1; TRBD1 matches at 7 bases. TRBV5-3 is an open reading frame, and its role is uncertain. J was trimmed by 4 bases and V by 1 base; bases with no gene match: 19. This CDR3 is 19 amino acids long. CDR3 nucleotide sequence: TGTGCCAGAAGCTTGACGGCGGCTCCCTTGACAGGGAGAGGCACTGAAGCTTTCTTT. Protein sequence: CARSLTAAPLTGRGTEAFF.

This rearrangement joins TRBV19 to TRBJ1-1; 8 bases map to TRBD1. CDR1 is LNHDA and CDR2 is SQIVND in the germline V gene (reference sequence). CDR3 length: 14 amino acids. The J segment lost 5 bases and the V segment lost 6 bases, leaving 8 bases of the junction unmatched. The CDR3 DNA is TGTGCCAGTAGCCATCTACAGGGGGGGACTGAAGCTTTCTTT. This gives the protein CASSHLQGGTEAFF.

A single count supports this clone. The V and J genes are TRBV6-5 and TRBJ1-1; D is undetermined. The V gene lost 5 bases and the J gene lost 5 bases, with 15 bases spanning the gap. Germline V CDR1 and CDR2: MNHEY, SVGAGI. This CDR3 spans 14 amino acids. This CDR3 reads CASSPGSLRTEAFF. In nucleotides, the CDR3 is TGTGCCAGCAGTCCGGGATCTCTGAGGACTGAAGCTTTCTTT.

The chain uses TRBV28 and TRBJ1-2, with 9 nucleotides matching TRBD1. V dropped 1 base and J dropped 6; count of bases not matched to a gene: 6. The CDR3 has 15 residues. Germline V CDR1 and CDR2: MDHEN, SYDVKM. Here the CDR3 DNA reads TGTGCCAGCAGTTTATCACAGGGGGCTCTGGATGGCTACACCTTC. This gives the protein CASSLSQGALDGYTF.

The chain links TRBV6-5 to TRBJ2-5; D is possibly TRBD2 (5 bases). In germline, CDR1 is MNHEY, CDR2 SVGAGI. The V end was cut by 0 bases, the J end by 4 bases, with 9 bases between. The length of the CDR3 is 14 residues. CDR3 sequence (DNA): TGTGCCAGCAGTTACTCGCGGGCCGGAGAGACCCAGTACTTC. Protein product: CASSYSRAGETQYF.

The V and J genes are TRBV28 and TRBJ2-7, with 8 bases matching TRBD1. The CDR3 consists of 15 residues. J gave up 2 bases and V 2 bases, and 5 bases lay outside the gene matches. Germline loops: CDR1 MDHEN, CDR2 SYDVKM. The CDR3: CASSLPGTGTYEQYF. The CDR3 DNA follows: TGTGCCAGCAGTTTACCCGGGACAGGTACCTACGAGCAGTACTTC.

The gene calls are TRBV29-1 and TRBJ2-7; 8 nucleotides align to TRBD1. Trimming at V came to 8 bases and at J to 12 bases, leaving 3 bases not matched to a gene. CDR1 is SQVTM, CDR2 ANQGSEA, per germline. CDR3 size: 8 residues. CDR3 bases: TGCAGCCCTGGACAGGGGTACTTC. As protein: CSPGQGYF.

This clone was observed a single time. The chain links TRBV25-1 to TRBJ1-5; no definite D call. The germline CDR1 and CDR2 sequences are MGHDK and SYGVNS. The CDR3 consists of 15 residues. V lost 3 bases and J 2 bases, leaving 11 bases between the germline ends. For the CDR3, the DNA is TGTGCCAGCAGTGAGTCCCATGGGGGCAATCAGCCCCAGCATTTT. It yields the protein CASSESHGGNQPQHF.